The rows below give T cell receptor beta chains drawn from one sample of a study of T cells in Graves' hyperthyroidism and ophthalmopathy. One entry per CDR3 protein results from TCRdb running MiXCR on the multiplex PCR reads. Of hundreds of thousands of distinct CDR3 sequences in the sample, roughly 15% were seen once. Source material: blood. All receptors come from a woman aged 40 to 49 with Graves' ophthalmopathy. Each CDR3 is given with its conserved first and last residue. D genes are given only for firm matches. Where a row states a size, it is once, few, many or the class of an expanded clone; other rows omit it.

D	length	size	J	V	DNA	CDR3
NA	14	many	TRBJ2-7	TRBV28	TGTGCCACTCAACGAGACAGTAGCTCCTACGAGCAGTACTTC	CATQRDSSSYEQYF
NA	13	many	TRBJ2-7	TRBV18	TGTGCCAGCTCACCCCCAAACCCCCACGAGCAGTACTTC	CASSPPNPHEQYF
TRBD2	16	many	TRBJ2-5	TRBV6-5	TGTGCCAGCAGTTTTATAGCGGGAGGGCTTCTGGAGACCCAGTACTTC	CASSFIAGGLLETQYF
NA	12	many	TRBJ1-2	TRBV24-1	TGTGCCACCAGTGACAACTTCTATGGCTACACCTTC	CATSDNFYGYTF
TRBD1	16	many	TRBJ1-3	TRBV6-5	TGTGCCAGCAGACCCTCCCGGACAGGGGACGGGGACACCATATATTTT	CASRPSRTGDGDTIYF
NA	11	few	TRBJ1-1	TRBV28	TGTGCCAGCAGAGCGATGGCTGAAGCTTTCTTT	CASRAMAEAFF
NA	13	few	TRBJ2-2	TRBV6-2/TRBV6-3	TGTGCCAGCAGGGGACTCCCCCACGGGGAGCTGTTTTTT	CASRGLPHGELFF
NA	12	many	TRBJ2-5	TRBV25-1	TGTGCCAGCAGTGACCTGATAGAGACCCAGTACTTC	CASSDLIETQYF
NA	13	many	TRBJ1-1	TRBV15	TGTGCCACCAGCATAGGGCGGGGGACTGAAGCTTCCTTT	CATSIGRGTEASF
NA	13	many	TRBJ1-1	TRBV30	TGTGCCTGGAGTGTAACTGGGCTCACTGAAGCTTTCTTT	CAWSVTGLTEAFF
TRBD1	15	NA	TRBJ1-5	TRBV27	TGTGCCAGCAAACTCCCAGGGGGGTGGGCTCAGCCCCAGCATTTT	CASKLPGGWAQPQHF
NA	14	many	TRBJ2-7	TRBV5-6	TGTGCCAGCAGCTTGGCCTGGCTATCCTACGAGCAGTACTTC	CASSLAWLSYEQYF
NA	13	many	TRBJ2-5	TRBV7-2	TGTGCCAGCAGCGTCGGGATTCAAGAGACCCAGTACTTC	CASSVGIQETQYF
NA	15	many	TRBJ1-2	TRBV15	TGTGCCACCAGCAATGCTTGGGAACAGGAATATGGCTACACCTTC	CATSNAWEQEYGYTF
NA	13	many	TRBJ2-7	TRBV27	TGTGCCAGCAGTGCCGGTAGCTCCTACGAGCAGTACTTC	CASSAGSSYEQYF
TRBD1	13	many	TRBJ1-2	TRBV24-1	TGTGCCACCAGTCTACAGGGGAACGCTGGCTACACCTTC	CATSLQGNAGYTF
NA	15	many	TRBJ1-1	TRBV6-2/TRBV6-3	TGTGCCAGCAGTTACTCCGCACAGGGGAACACTGAAGCTTTCTTT	CASSYSAQGNTEAFF
NA	13	many	TRBJ2-7	TRBV28	TGTGCCAGCAGTCTCGGACTGGTTTTCGAGCAGTACTTC	CASSLGLVFEQYF
NA	15	many	TRBJ1-1	TRBV7-2	TGTGCCAGCAGCTACTACGCCCTTAGGGGCACTGAAGCTTTCTTT	CASSYYALRGTEAFF
NA	18	NA	TRBJ1-1	TRBV6-2/TRBV6-3	TGTGCCAGCAGTTACACCTGGGACACCCGATACATGAACACTGAAGCTTTCTTT	CASSYTWDTRYMNTEAFF
TRBD1	11	many	TRBJ2-3	TRBV20-1	TGCAGTGCTGACAGGGTAAATACGCAGTATTTT	CSADRVNTQYF
TRBD1	16	few	TRBJ1-1	TRBV2	TGTGCCAGCAGTTCACAGGGGGCTCCGAATCCCACTGAAGCTTTCTTT	CASSSQGAPNPTEAFF
NA	13	NA	TRBJ2-2	TRBV11-1	TGTGCCAACAGCGTACTCAGGGGCGGGGAGCTGTTTTTT	CANSVLRGGELFF
NA	12	many	TRBJ2-7	TRBV20-1	TGCAGTGCTAGAGCGGGAGTCTACGAGCAGTACTTC	CSARAGVYEQYF
NA	15	many	TRBJ1-3	TRBV20-1	TGCAGTGCTATATGGGGGGTTGGGTCTGGAAACACCATATATTTT	CSAIWGVGSGNTIYF
NA	13	once	TRBJ1-1	TRBV7-2	TGTGCCAGCAGCTCTTCGGCGGACACTGAAGCTTTCTTT	CASSSSADTEAFF
TRBD2	15	NA	TRBJ2-2	TRBV5-1	TGCGCCAGCAGCTTGGCGGGAGGCACCACCGGGGAGCTGTTTTTT	CASSLAGGTTGELFF
NA	16	many	TRBJ2-2	TRBV12-5	TGTGCTAGTGGTTCCCGACAGGGAGGGGACACCGGGGAGCTGTTTTTT	CASGSRQGGDTGELFF
NA	13	NA	TRBJ1-6	TRBV30	TGTGCCTGGTTAGCGAATTCGGGATCACCCCTCCACTTT	CAWLANSGSPLHF
NA	15	NA	TRBJ2-7	TRBV3-1	TGTGCCAGCAGCCAAAAATTTGTGGTGTGGTACGAGCAGTACTTC	CASSQKFVVWYEQYF
TRBD1	13	NA	TRBJ1-1	TRBV5-1	TGCGCCAGCGAGACAGGGACAAACACTGAAGCTTTCTTT	CASETGTNTEAFF
TRBD1	16	few	TRBJ1-1	TRBV12-3/TRBV12-4	TGTGCCAGCAGCTTAGACCGTAGAGGGGGCTTGGCTGAAGCTCTCTTT	CASSLDRRGGLAEALF
NA	14	many	TRBJ2-2	TRBV27	TGTGCCAGCAGCTGGGGGGAGAGCACCGGGGAGCTGTTTTTT	CASSWGESTGELFF
NA	12	many	TRBJ1-1	TRBV6-1	TGTGCCAGTAAGGCGGTAGGGACTGAAGCTTTCTTT	CASKAVGTEAFF
NA	13	many	TRBJ2-5	TRBV13	TGTGCCAGCAGCCGGGGACTGACAGAGACCCAGTACTTC	CASSRGLTETQYF
NA	14	NA	TRBJ2-7	TRBV6-2/TRBV6-3	TGTGCCAGCAGACCTACTAGGCTCCTCAACGAGCAGTACTTC	CASRPTRLLNEQYF
TRBD1	15	many	TRBJ1-1	TRBV10-3	TGTGCCATCAGCCCCCAGACAGGGGTGGACACTGAAGCTTTCTTT	CAISPQTGVDTEAFF
TRBD1	14	NA	TRBJ1-1	TRBV10-3	TGTGCCATCAGTGTAGGGACAGGGGGCACTGAAGCTTTCTTT	CAISVGTGGTEAFF
NA	13	many	TRBJ2-5	TRBV4-1	TGCGCCAGCAGCCTCAGGGTAGGGGAGACCCAGTACTTC	CASSLRVGETQYF
NA	16	many	TRBJ2-2	TRBV11-2	TGTGCCAGCAGCTTAGTTTTGTCTAGCCTCCGGTGGGAGCTGTTTTTT	CASSLVLSSLRWELFF
NA	10	many	TRBJ1-1	TRBV24-1	TGTGCCGAACAGGGTCCTGAAGCTTTCTTT	CAEQGPEAFF
NA	17	many	TRBJ2-7	TRBV11-2	TGTGCCAGCAGCTCAACCGGGGGTGTGGGAGTGGCCTACGAGCAGTACTTC	CASSSTGGVGVAYEQYF
TRBD1	14	many	TRBJ1-1	TRBV15	TGTGCCACCAGCACCGACAGGGGCTGGCCTGAAGCTTTCTTT	CATSTDRGWPEAFF
TRBD1	15	many	TRBJ1-1	TRBV30	TGTGCCTGGAGTGGCCGACAGGGTCTTCGCACTGAAGCTTTCTTT	CAWSGRQGLRTEAFF
NA	14	few	TRBJ2-5	TRBV7-9	TGTGCCAGCAGCGAACGACAAGTCCAAGAGACCCAGTACTTC	CASSERQVQETQYF
NA	14	NA	TRBJ1-2	TRBV3-1	TGTGCCAGCAGCCAAGATCGAAGGGGTAGCGGCTACACCTTC	CASSQDRRGSGYTF
NA	11	many	TRBJ2-7	TRBV6-2/TRBV6-3	TGTGCCAGCAGTTCCCTAAAAGAGCAGTACTTC	CASSSLKEQYF
TRBD1	14	many	TRBJ1-3	TRBV6-1	TGTGCCAGCAGAGACAGGGGGTTCGGAAACACCATATATTTT	CASRDRGFGNTIYF
TRBD1	16	many	TRBJ2-7	TRBV6-2/TRBV6-3	TGTGCCAGCAGTTACTCGAAGACAGGGTTCTCCTACGAGCAGTACTTC	CASSYSKTGFSYEQYF
TRBD2	15	many	TRBJ2-7	TRBV20-1	TGCAGTGCTAGAGGGCAGCGGGAGGAATACTACGAGCAGTACTTC	CSARGQREEYYEQYF